These 20 T cell receptor beta chains share one sample of origin, sequenced in a study of blood T cell repertoires in COVID-19. Measured with immunoSEQ multiplex PCR; TCRdb has only the in-frame clones, and not every one. The sample holds around 100,000 clones, roughly 81% seen once. The sample consisted of peripheral blood. These receptor sequences come from a man older than 75 with COVID-19, enrolled during active disease.

The chain has TRBV30 and TRBJ1-2, with 10 nucleotides matching TRBD1. The germline gives CDR1 GTSNPN, CDR2 SVGIG (reference sequence). The junction had 9 bases not matched to a gene; V was cut back by 3 bases and J by 8 bases. The CDR3 is 14 residues long. The CDR3 spells CAWSRDRGGRGYTF. CDR3 nucleotides: TGTGCCTGGAGCCGGGACAGGGGAGGAAGGGGCTACACCTTC.

The rearrangement uses TRBV15 and TRBJ1-2; no firm D call. The CDR3 loop spans 14 amino acids. The germline V gene has CDR1 LNHNV and CDR2 YYDKDF (reference sequence). Trimming cost V 5 bases and J 4 bases, with 14 bases left between them. The DNA of the CDR3 is TGTGCCACCAGCGAGAGGTTAGAGTCCTATGGCTACACCTTC. It translates to CATSERLESYGYTF.

In its sample, this clone was seen once. This chain uses TRBV6-1 with TRBJ2-1; possible D gene TRBD2, 5 bases. Looked up from germline, CDR1 is MNHNS and CDR2 is SASEGT. The CDR3 is 16 amino acids. V was shortened by 1 base and J by 0 bases, with 10 bases between the two germline ends. This chain's CDR3 is CASSEVVGSSYNEQFF. CDR3 in DNA: TGTGCCAGCAGTGAAGTCGTGGGGAGCTCCTACAATGAGCAGTTCTTC.

The chain couples TRBV5-5 to TRBJ2-2, with 10 bases aligning to TRBD2. Germline V gene lookup returns CDR1 SGHKS and CDR2 YYEKEE (reference sequence). The CDR3 is made up of 19 amino acids. The V segment lost 4 bases and the J segment 0 bases; nucleotides outside the gene matches: 12. The CDR3 is CASSNSGGTLQANTGELFF. The CDR3 DNA follows: TGTGCCAGCAGCAATAGCGGGGGGACACTCCAAGCGAACACCGGGGAGCTGTTTTTT.

Only one count was recorded for this clone. The CDR3 DNA follows: TGTGCCAGCAGACCCGCGGGGGTCGATACGCAGTATTTT. It specifies CASRPAGVDTQYF. The J gene is TRBJ2-3, the V gene TRBV2, with 7 bases fitting TRBD2. Germline V gene data show CDR1 as SNHLY and CDR2 as FYNNEI. J lost 6 bases, V lost 6 bases, and 6 bases had no gene match. The CDR3 is made up of 13 amino acids. Complete variable domain (other parts from reference TRBV2 and TRBJ2-3): EPEVTQTPSHQVTQMGQEVILRCVPISNHLYFYWYRQILGQKVEFLVSFYNNEISEKSEIFDDQFSVERPDGSNFTLKIRSTKLEDSAMYFCASRPAGVDTQYFGPGTRLTVL.

This chain joins TRBV12-3 or TRBV12-4 and TRBJ2-4; no firm D call. The CDR3 length is 12 residues. Trimming removed 4 bases at V and 6 bases at J, with 7 bases between. For the CDR3, the DNA is TGTGCCAGCAGTTCTGCCGGAAACATTCAGTACTTC. Translated, it gives CASSSAGNIQYF.

V gene TRBV4-3 combines with J gene TRBJ1-4; the match to TRBD1 covers 7 bases. The V segment lost 4 bases and the J segment 8 bases; nucleotides outside the gene matches: 10. The CDR3 loop spans 15 amino acids. Per germline, CDR1 LGHNA and CDR2 YSLEER. DNA for the CDR3: TGCGCCAGCAGCCTCTCGGGACAGTTAGGGGAAAAACTGTTTTTT. Protein: CASSLSGQLGEKLFF.

The gene calls are TRBV11-3 and TRBJ2-1; possibly TRBD2 for D (6 bases). Per the germline V gene, CDR1 is SGHNT and CDR2 is YENEEA. The V end was cut by 3 bases, the J end by 4 bases, with 10 bases between. The length of the CDR3 is 14 residues. The CDR3 coding sequence is TGTGCCAGCAGCTTTGGCGGGACTTACAATGAGCAGTTCTTC. Translating it yields CASSFGGTYNEQFF.

This clone showed up just a few times. The chain uses TRBV21-1 and TRBJ2-7; the table assigns TRBD2, which was not confirmed against the DNA. TRBV21-1 is reported as a pseudogene. The CDR3 spans 16 residues. This CDR3 reads CASSKEGRTSGYEQYF. For the CDR3, the DNA is TGTGCCAGCAGCAAAGAGGGGCGGACTAGCGGTTACGAGCAGTACTTC.

The CDR3 DNA sequence: TGTGCCAGCACCCAAGAAATGACTGCCTCGGAGACCCAGTACTTC. Residues: CASTQEMTASETQYF. The chain has TRBV11-1 and TRBJ2-5, with D hard to call. Trimming cost V 7 bases and J 5 bases, with 20 bases left between them. The V gene's germline CDR1 is SGHAT and CDR2 FQDESV (reference sequence). CDR3 length equals 15 residues. Combining the CDR3 with reference TRBV11-1 and TRBJ2-5 gives the whole variable domain EAEVAQSPRYKITEKSQAVAFWCDPISGHATLYWYRQILGQGPELLVQFQDESVVDDSQLPKDRFSAERLKGVDSTLKIQPAELGDSAMYLCASTQEMTASETQYFGPGTRLLVL.

The rearrangement uses TRBV7-7 and TRBJ2-2, with 8 bases aligning to TRBD1. The V gene end was trimmed by 2 bases and the J gene end by 7 bases; junction bases not matched to a gene: 9. The CDR3 extends over 16 amino acids. From germline, CDR1 is SSHAT and CDR2 FNYEAQ (reference sequence). CDR3 nucleotides: TGTGCCAGCAGCTTATATCAGGGGGCGCATATCGGGGAGCTGTTTTTT. Residues: CASSLYQGAHIGELFF. Based on the CDR3 plus reference TRBV7-7 and TRBJ2-2, the full variable domain is GAGVSQSPRYKVTKRGQDVTLRCDPISSHATLYWYQQALGQGPEFLTYFNYEAQPDKSGLPSDRFSAERPEGSISTLTIQRTEQRDSAMYRCASSLYQGAHIGELFFGEGSRLTVL.

This clone was observed a few times. V gene TRBV10-3 combines with J gene TRBJ2-2; 15 bases line up with TRBD2. The CDR3 spans 17 residues. Germline assignment: CDR1 ENHRY and CDR2 SYGVKD. V was pared by 4 bases and J by 6 bases, with 6 bases of the junction left unmatched. The CDR3: CAISGTSGGAKAGELFF. In nucleotides, the CDR3 is TGTGCCATCAGTGGGACTAGCGGGGGGGCTAAAGCCGGGGAGCTGTTTTTT.

V and J are TRBV19 and TRBJ2-7; 9 positions match TRBD1. The J segment lost 6 bases and the V segment lost 5 bases, leaving 8 bases of the junction unmatched. The CDR3 contains 14 residues. Germline V gives CDR1 LNHDA, CDR2 SQIVND (reference sequence). The chain's CDR3 is CASSQQGAQGEQYF. In DNA form, the CDR3 reads TGTGCCAGTAGTCAACAGGGGGCGCAAGGCGAGCAGTACTTC.

The J gene is TRBJ2-7, the V gene TRBV30; TRBD2 is a possible D gene (6 bases). The V gene lost 2 bases and the J gene lost 5 bases, with 10 bases spanning the gap. Germline lookup yields CDR1 GTSNPN and CDR2 SVGIG (reference sequence). The CDR3 covers 12 residues. The CDR3: CAWSWEVDEQYF. The CDR3 nucleotides read TGTGCCTGGAGTTGGGAGGTGGACGAGCAGTACTTC.

V is TRBV3-1 (or the pseudogene TRBV3-2) and J is TRBJ1-5; 7 nucleotides line up with TRBD1. Losses at the gene ends were 6 bases for V and 7 bases for J; bases not matched to a gene: 9. CDR1 is LGHDT, CDR2 YNNKEL, per germline (reference sequence). This CDR3 is 14 amino acids long. CDR3: CASSKGSGGQPQHF. CDR3 sequence (DNA): TGTGCCAGCAGTAAGGGGTCAGGGGGACAGCCCCAGCATTTT.

The chain is built from TRBV28 and TRBJ1-5; D unresolved. The CDR3 is 12 residues long. Trimming cost V 3 bases and J 5 bases, with 5 bases left between them. Germline V gene lookup returns CDR1 MDHEN and CDR2 SYDVKM. CDR3 residues: CASSFIDQPQHF. In nucleotides, the CDR3 is TGTGCCAGCAGTTTTATAGATCAGCCCCAGCATTTT.

The chain carries TRBV5-4 and TRBJ2-1; 8 bases align to TRBD1. The CDR3 length is 14 residues. The junction had 3 bases not matched to a gene; V was cut back by 1 base and J by 6 bases. In germline, CDR1 is SGHNT, CDR2 YYREEE (reference sequence). CDR3 residues: CASSLQDRGNEQFF. The CDR3 DNA follows: TGTGCCAGCAGCTTGCAAGACAGGGGCAATGAGCAGTTCTTC.

The chain employs TRBV5-4 and TRBJ2-3; the match to TRBD2 covers 8 bases. Germline values: CDR1 SGHNT, CDR2 YYREEE (reference sequence). The CDR3 length is 16 residues. The ends lost 0 bases at V and 2 bases at J; junction bases unmatched: 5. Here the CDR3 DNA reads TGTGCCAGCAGCTTGGTGCTAGCGGGTATCACAGATACGCAGTATTTT. This sequence encodes CASSLVLAGITDTQYF.

The sample holds one count of this clone. The rearrangement links TRBV19 to TRBJ2-6; D ambiguous. The V gene lost 10 bases and the J gene lost 0 bases, with 10 bases spanning the gap. In germline, CDR1 is LNHDA, CDR2 SQIVND (reference sequence). This CDR3 comprises 14 residues. Here the CDR3 reads CATGRNSGANVLTF. In nucleotides, the CDR3 is TGTGCCACCGGTCGAAACTCTGGGGCCAACGTCCTGACTTTC.

This sequence joins TRBV10-1 and TRBJ2-4, with TRBD1 matching 8 bases. Trimming took 0 bases from V and 5 from J; bases not matched to a gene: 6. Germline V gives CDR1 WNHNN, CDR2 SYGVQD (reference sequence). The CDR3 has 16 amino acids. The CDR3: CASSESGQGAQNIQYF. The CDR3 region has the DNA TGCGCCAGCAGTGAGTCAGGGCAGGGGGCACAAAACATTCAGTACTTC.